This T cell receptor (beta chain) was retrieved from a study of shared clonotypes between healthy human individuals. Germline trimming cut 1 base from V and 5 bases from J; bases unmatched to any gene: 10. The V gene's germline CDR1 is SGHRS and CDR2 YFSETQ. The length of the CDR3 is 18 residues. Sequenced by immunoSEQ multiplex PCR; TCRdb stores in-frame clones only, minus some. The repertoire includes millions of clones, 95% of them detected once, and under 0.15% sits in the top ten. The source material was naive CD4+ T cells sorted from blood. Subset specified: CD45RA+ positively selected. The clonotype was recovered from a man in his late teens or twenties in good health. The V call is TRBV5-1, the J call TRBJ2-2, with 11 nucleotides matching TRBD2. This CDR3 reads CASSLLPGLADQTGELFF. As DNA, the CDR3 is TGCGCCAGCAGCTTGTTACCGGGACTAGCGGACCAGACCGGGGAGCTGTTTTTT. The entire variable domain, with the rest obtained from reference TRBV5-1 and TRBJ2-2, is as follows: KAGVTQTPRYLIKTRGQQVTLSCSPISGHRSVSWYQQTPGQGLQFLFEYFSETQRNKGNFPGRFSGRQFSNSRSEMNVSTLELGDSALYLCASSLLPGLADQTGELFFGEGSRLTVL.